The rows below give T cell receptor beta chains drawn from one sample of a study of blood T cell repertoires in COVID-19. Measured with immunoSEQ multiplex PCR; TCRdb has only the in-frame clones, and not every one. The data show around 450,000 clones, about 90% seen once. The sequenced sample was PBMCs or T cells enriched from blood (not recorded which). These receptors were collected from a woman younger than 35 with acute COVID-19. Both conserved end residues are part of each CDR3. D genes are given only for firm matches. The size of a clone is reported for some rows only, either as once, few or many, or as a class for expanded clones.

size	D	J	length	V	DNA	CDR3
NA	TRBD1	TRBJ1-1	14	TRBV5-1	TGCGCCAGCAGCGAAGGGACAGTGAACACTGAAGCTTTCTTT	CASSEGTVNTEAFF
NA	TRBD1	TRBJ1-5	12	TRBV12-3/TRBV12-4	TGTGCCAGCAGCCCGGGACAGCAGCCCCAGCATTTT	CASSPGQQPQHF
NA	TRBD1	TRBJ2-3	15	TRBV14	TGTGCCAGCAGCTTCGGACAGGGGGCCACAGATACGCAGTATTTT	CASSFGQGATDTQYF
NA	NA	TRBJ1-2	18	TRBV21-1	TGTGCCAGCAGCAAAGCGGGACAGGGGTTCATGGAGGGCTATGGCTACACCTTC	CASSKAGQGFMEGYGYTF
NA	NA	TRBJ1-6	19	TRBV10-3	TGTGCCATCAGTGAGTCGAGGGGGGGACAAACCAGCTTTAATTCACCCCTCCACTTT	CAISESRGGQTSFNSPLHF
NA	TRBD1	TRBJ1-1	17	TRBV7-9	TGTGCCAGCAGCTTCCCAAGGACAGGGGTACCCGTCACTGAAGCTTTCTTT	CASSFPRTGVPVTEAFF
few	TRBD1	TRBJ2-1	14	TRBV27	TGTGCCAGCAGTCTGGGACAGGGAAACAATGAGCAGTTCTTC	CASSLGQGNNEQFF
once	NA	TRBJ1-5	13	TRBV5-7	TGTGCCAGCAGCTTGGTTAGGGGGGGGCCCCAGCATTTT	CASSLVRGGPQHF
NA	NA	TRBJ1-5	14	TRBV19	TGTGCCAGTAGTATGGGCGGAAAGAGGGTAGCCCAGCATTTT	CASSMGGKRVAQHF
NA	TRBD1	TRBJ1-1	14	TRBV7-9	TGTGCCAGCAGCTTCACAGGACAGGATGTAAGAGCTTTCTTT	CASSFTGQDVRAFF
NA	TRBD2	TRBJ2-7	15	TRBV18	TGTGCCAGCTCACCACTGAGCGGGAAGTCGTACGAGCAGTACTTC	CASSPLSGKSYEQYF
NA	TRBD2	TRBJ2-3	15	TRBV10-3	TGTGCCATCAGTGGGACTAGCGGGAGCACAGATACGCAGTATTTT	CAISGTSGSTDTQYF
NA	TRBD2	TRBJ2-3	18	TRBV5-8	TGTGCCAGCAGCTCGGGACTAGCGGGAGGATTCAGTGTGGATACGCAGTATTTT	CASSSGLAGGFSVDTQYF
NA	TRBD1	TRBJ2-1	12	TRBV9	TGTGCCAGCAGCGGACAGGGTCGCGAGCAGTTCTTC	CASSGQGREQFF
NA	NA	TRBJ1-2	13	TRBV6-2/TRBV6-3	TGTGCCAGCAGTTGGCGGGCCGATCACGGCTACACCTTC	CASSWRADHGYTF
NA	NA	TRBJ2-2	15	TRBV5-6	TGTGCCAGCAGCTTGGGTGGGAGCGGCACCGGGGAGCTGTTTTTT	CASSLGGSGTGELFF
NA	TRBD2	TRBJ2-7	16	TRBV11-2	TGTGCCAGCAGCTTAAGCTTTGGGCGGGAGAACTACGAGCAGTACTTC	CASSLSFGRENYEQYF
NA	TRBD2	TRBJ2-1	16	TRBV5-1	TGCGCCAGCAGCTTGATGGCGGGAGATAGAGGCAATGAGCAGTTCTTC	CASSLMAGDRGNEQFF
NA	TRBD2	TRBJ2-1	18	TRBV7-6	TGTGCCAGCAGCTTAGGGCTAGCGGGAGGGGTTTCCTACAATGAGCAGTTCTTC	CASSLGLAGGVSYNEQFF
NA	TRBD1	TRBJ2-1	16	TRBV7-8	TGTGCCAGCAGCTCCCTGTGGACAGGGTCTTACGATGAGCAGTTCTTC	CASSSLWTGSYDEQFF
NA	NA	TRBJ2-7	14	TRBV11-2	TGTGCCAGCAGCTTAGAACAGTTCTCCTACGAGCAGTACTTC	CASSLEQFSYEQYF
NA	NA	TRBJ2-7	12	TRBV10-3	TGTGCCATCAGTCCAGGGGACTACGAGCAGTACTTC	CAISPGDYEQYF
NA	NA	TRBJ2-1	14	TRBV7-2	TGTGCCAGCAGCTCAACCCGGGTCGACAATGAGCAGTTCTTC	CASSSTRVDNEQFF
NA	NA	TRBJ2-7	12	TRBV5-1	TGCGCCAGCAGCTTGGTAAGCGACGAGCAGTACTTC	CASSLVSDEQYF
once	NA	TRBJ1-4	16	TRBV30	TGTGCCTGGACACCGGGACTAAGGATAGCGGGTGAAAAACTGTTTTTT	CAWTPGLRIAGEKLFF
NA	NA	TRBJ1-4	15	TRBV5-1	TGCGCCAGCAGCTTGGAGGCAGGGCAGGGTGAAAAACTGTTTTTT	CASSLEAGQGEKLFF
NA	NA	TRBJ1-2	13	TRBV10-3	TGTGCCTCACTACCGGACAGCGCCTATGGCTACACCTTC	CASLPDSAYGYTF
NA	TRBD1	TRBJ1-1	12	TRBV2	TGTGCCTGTCAGGGGGCCAACACTGAAGCTTTCTTT	CACQGANTEAFF
NA	NA	TRBJ2-1	14	TRBV25-1	TGTGCCAGCAGTGAATTAGGACAGAGTGGTGAGCAGTTCTTC	CASSELGQSGEQFF
NA	NA	TRBJ2-7	12	TRBV29-1	TGCAGCGTTTTCTCCCGGGACTACGAGCAGTACTTC	CSVFSRDYEQYF
NA	NA	TRBJ2-7	14	TRBV3-1/TRBV3-2	TGTGCCAGCAGCCAAGAGGGGGGATCCTACGAGCAGTACTTC	CASSQEGGSYEQYF
NA	NA	TRBJ2-5	11	TRBV12-3/TRBV12-4	TGTGCCAGCAGTCTCCGGGAGACCCAGTACTTC	CASSLRETQYF
NA	NA	TRBJ2-1	14	TRBV11-2	TGTGCCAGCAGCTTACTAGATCCCTACAATGAGCAGTTCTTC	CASSLLDPYNEQFF
NA	NA	TRBJ1-1	13	TRBV19	TGTGCCAGTAGTATAGATCGGGGCACTGAAGCTTTCTTT	CASSIDRGTEAFF
NA	NA	TRBJ1-6	19	TRBV14	TGTGCCAGCAGCCATCGCGTGGGGCAGGGGACGGGGCTCGATTCACCCCTCCACTTT	CASSHRVGQGTGLDSPLHF
NA	TRBD1	TRBJ2-3	17	TRBV25-1	TGTGCCAGCCTCAAGGGCCCGTCAGACAGGGACACAGATACGCAGTATTTT	CASLKGPSDRDTDTQYF
NA	TRBD2	TRBJ2-1	15	TRBV27	TGTGCCAGCAAACTAGCGGGAGGGCTTGCAAGTGAGCAGTTCTTC	CASKLAGGLASEQFF
NA	NA	TRBJ1-2	15	TRBV14	TGTGCCAGCAGCCAAGATATAGGGGTTCGGTATGGCTACACCTTC	CASSQDIGVRYGYTF
NA	TRBD1	TRBJ1-2	15	TRBV18	TGTGCCAGCTCACCACCGCGGCAGGGGGCTGATGGCTACACCTTC	CASSPPRQGADGYTF